Listed below are T cell receptor beta chains from one sample, sequenced in a study of shared clonotypes between healthy human individuals. The repertoire was sequenced with immunoSEQ multiplex PCR; TCRdb's copy has only in-frame clones and lacks some. The profile shows more than 550,000 clones, less than 95% of them singletons. Specimen: memory CD8+ T cells from PBMCs. Every receptor here comes from a man between 18 and 35 years old in good health. Some clones in this sample may be carry-over from other donors' samples. The CDR3 runs from the conserved cysteine through the conserved F or W. The order of the fields is V gene, clone size, D gene, J gene, CDR3 protein, CDR3 DNA. D genes are given only for firm matches. The size entry is marked missing in some rows and otherwise reads once, few, many or a size class.

>TRBV7-7|-|TRBD2|TRBJ2-5
CASSKGLAGWEYQETQYF
TGTGCCAGCAGCAAGGGACTAGCGGGTTGGGAGTACCAAGAGACCCAGTACTTC
>TRBV6-5|-|TRBD1|TRBJ1-1
CASTATGGWPSEAFF
TGTGCCAGCACGGCTACAGGGGGCTGGCCCTCTGAAGCTTTCTTT
>TRBV4-1|-|-|TRBJ1-4
CASSHVSGNNEKLFF
TGCGCCAGCAGCCACGTATCAGGGAACAATGAAAAACTGTTTTTT
>TRBV7-8|-|TRBD2|TRBJ2-7
CASTWSREGRYEQYF
TGTGCCAGCACCTGGTCGCGGGAGGGCCGGTACGAGCAGTACTTC
>TRBV9|once|-|TRBJ2-1
CASSLQGGLGTEQFF
TGTGCCAGCAGCCTCCAGGGGGGACTCGGGACTGAGCAGTTCTTC
>TRBV28|once|-|TRBJ2-5
CASSFPGVQETQYF
TGTGCCAGCAGTTTCCCAGGGGTCCAAGAGACCCAGTACTTC
>TRBV30|-|-|TRBJ1-2
CAWRGVRNLYGYTF
TGTGCCTGGAGGGGGGTCCGGAACCTCTATGGCTACACCTTC
>TRBV27|-|-|TRBJ2-1
CASSPRTVSYNEQFF
TGTGCCAGCAGCCCCCGCACAGTCTCCTACAATGAGCAGTTCTTC
>TRBV28|-|TRBD1|TRBJ1-5
CASSFPTGTGVFNSNQPQHF
TGTGCCAGCAGTTTCCCGACCGGGACAGGGGTTTTCAATAGCAATCAGCCCCAGCATTTT
>TRBV28|-|TRBD2|TRBJ2-1
CASSLSSGSSYNEQFF
TGTGCCAGCAGTTTATCTAGCGGGAGCTCCTACAATGAGCAGTTCTTC
>TRBV15|once|-|TRBJ2-7
CATSGRHGASYEQYF
TGTGCCACCAGCGGTAGACACGGAGCGTCCTACGAGCAGTACTTC